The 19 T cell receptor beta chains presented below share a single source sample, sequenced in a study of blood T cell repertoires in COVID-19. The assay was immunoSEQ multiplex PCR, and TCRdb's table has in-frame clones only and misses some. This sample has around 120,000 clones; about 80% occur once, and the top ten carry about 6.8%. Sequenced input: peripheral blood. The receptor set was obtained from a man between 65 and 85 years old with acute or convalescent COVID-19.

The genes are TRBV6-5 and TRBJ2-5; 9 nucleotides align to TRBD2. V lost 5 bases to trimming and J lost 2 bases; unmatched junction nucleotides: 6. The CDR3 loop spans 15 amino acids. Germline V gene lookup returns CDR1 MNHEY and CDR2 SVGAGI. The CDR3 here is CASSPLAGRQETQYF. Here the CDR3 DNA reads TGTGCCAGCAGTCCCCTAGCGGGAAGGCAAGAGACCCAGTACTTC.

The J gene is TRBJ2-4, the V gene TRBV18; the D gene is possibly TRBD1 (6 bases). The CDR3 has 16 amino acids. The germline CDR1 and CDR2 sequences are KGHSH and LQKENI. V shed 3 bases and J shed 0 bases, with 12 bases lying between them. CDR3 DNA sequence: TGTGCCAGCTCACCCAAGGACAGTCTAGCCAAAAACATTCAGTACTTC. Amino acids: CASSPKDSLAKNIQYF.

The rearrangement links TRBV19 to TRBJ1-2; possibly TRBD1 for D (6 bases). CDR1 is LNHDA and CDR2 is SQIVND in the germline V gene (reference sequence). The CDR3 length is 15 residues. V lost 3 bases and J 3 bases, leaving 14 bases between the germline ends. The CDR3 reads CASSMGNRADYGYTF. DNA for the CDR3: TGTGCCAGTAGTATGGGAAACAGGGCGGACTATGGCTACACCTTC.

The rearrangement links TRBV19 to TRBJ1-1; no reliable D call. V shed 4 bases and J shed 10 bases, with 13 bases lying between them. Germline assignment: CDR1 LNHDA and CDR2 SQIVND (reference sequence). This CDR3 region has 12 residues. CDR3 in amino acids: CASSTDTRGAFF. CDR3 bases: TGTGCCAGTAGTACCGATACTCGGGGAGCTTTCTTT.

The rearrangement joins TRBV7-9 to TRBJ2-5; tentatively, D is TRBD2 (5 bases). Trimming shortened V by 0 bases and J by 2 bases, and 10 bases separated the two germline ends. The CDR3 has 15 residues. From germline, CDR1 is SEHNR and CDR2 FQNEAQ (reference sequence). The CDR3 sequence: CASSLAMGSQETQYF. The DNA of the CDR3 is TGTGCCAGCAGCTTAGCCATGGGGAGTCAAGAGACCCAGTACTTC.

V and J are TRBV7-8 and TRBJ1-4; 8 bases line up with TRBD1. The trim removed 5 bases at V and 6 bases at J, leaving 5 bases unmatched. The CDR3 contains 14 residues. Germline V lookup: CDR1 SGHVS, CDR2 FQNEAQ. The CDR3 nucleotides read TGTGCCAGCAGCCTGACAGGGGCCGATGAAAAACTGTTTTTT. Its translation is CASSLTGADEKLFF.

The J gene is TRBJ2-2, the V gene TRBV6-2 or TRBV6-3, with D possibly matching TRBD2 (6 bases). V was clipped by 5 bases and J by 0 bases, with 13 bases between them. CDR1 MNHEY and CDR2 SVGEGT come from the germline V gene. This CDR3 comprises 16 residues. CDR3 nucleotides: TGTGCCAGCAGTATTTCAGGGACTCCGAACACCGGGGAGCTGTTTTTT. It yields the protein CASSISGTPNTGELFF.

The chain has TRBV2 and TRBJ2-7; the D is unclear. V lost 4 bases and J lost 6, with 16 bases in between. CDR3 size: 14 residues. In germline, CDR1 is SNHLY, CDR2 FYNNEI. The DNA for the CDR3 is TGTGCCAGCAGTGTTTTCCAGGTCCGCCTCGAGCAGTACTTC. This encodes CASSVFQVRLEQYF.

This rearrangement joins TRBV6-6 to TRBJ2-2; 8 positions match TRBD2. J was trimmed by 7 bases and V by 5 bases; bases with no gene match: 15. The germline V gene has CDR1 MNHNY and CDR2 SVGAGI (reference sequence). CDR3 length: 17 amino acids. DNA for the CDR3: TGTGCCAGCAGTCCCTTTTTAGCGGGACCCGAGGGCGGGGAGCTGTTTTTT. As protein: CASSPFLAGPEGGELFF.

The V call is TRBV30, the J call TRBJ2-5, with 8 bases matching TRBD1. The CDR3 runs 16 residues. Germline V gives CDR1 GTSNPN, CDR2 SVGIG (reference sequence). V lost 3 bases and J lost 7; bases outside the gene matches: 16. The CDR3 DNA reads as TGTGCCTGGAGAGGCCGGGGCAGGGGGCAAGGAGGGACCCAGTACTTC. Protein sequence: CAWRGRGRGQGGTQYF. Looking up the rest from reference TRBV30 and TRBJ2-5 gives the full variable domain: SQTIHQWPATLVQPVGSPLSLECTVEGTSNPNLYWYRQAAGRGLQLLFYSVGIGQISSEVPQNLSASRPQDRQFILSSKKLLLSDSGFYLCAWRGRGRGQGGTQYFGPGTRLLVL.

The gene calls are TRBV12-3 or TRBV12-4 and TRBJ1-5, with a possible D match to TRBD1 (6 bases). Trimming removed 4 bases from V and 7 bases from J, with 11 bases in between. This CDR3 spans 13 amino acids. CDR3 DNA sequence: TGTGCCAGCAGTTGGACAGAAAACCAGCCCCAGCATTTT. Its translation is CASSWTENQPQHF.

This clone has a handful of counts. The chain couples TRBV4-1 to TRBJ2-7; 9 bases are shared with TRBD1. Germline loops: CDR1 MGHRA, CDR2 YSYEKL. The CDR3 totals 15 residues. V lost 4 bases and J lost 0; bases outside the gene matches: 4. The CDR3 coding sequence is TGCGCCAGCAGCCCCGGGACAGGGTACTCCTACGAGCAGTACTTC. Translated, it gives CASSPGTGYSYEQYF.

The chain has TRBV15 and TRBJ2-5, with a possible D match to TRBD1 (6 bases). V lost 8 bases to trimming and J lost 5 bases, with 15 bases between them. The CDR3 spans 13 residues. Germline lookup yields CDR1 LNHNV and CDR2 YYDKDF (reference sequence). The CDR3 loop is CATGAGVVETQYF. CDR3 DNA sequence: TGTGCCACCGGCGCAGGGGTGGTGGAGACCCAGTACTTC.

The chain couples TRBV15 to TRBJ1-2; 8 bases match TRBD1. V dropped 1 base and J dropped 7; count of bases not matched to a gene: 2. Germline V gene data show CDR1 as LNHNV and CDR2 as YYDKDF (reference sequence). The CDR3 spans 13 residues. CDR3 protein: CATSRGQGTGYTF. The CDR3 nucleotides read TGTGCCACCAGCAGAGGACAGGGGACTGGCTACACCTTC. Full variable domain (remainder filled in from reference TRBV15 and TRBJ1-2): DAMVIQNPRYQVTQFGKPVTLSCSQTLNHNVMYWYQQKSSQAPKLLFHYYDKDFNNEADTPDNFQSRRPNTSFCFLDIRSPGLGDTAMYLCATSRGQGTGYTFGSGTRLTVV.

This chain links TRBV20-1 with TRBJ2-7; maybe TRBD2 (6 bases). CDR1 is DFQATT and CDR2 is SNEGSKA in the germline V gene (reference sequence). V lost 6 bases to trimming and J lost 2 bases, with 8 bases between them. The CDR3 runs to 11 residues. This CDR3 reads CSAPGAYEQYF. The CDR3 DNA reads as TGCAGTGCCCCGGGAGCCTACGAGCAGTACTTC.

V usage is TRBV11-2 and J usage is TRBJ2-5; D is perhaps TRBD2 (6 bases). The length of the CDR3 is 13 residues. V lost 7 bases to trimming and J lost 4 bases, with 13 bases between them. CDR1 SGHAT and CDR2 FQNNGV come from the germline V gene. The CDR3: CASTRGIGETQYF. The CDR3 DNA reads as TGTGCCAGCACTCGGGGGATCGGAGAGACCCAGTACTTC. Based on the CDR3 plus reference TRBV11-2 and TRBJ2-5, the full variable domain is EAGVAQSPRYKIIEKRQSVAFWCNPISGHATLYWYQQILGQGPKLLIQFQNNGVVDDSQLPKDRFSAERLKGVDSTLKIQPAKLEDSAVYLCASTRGIGETQYFGPGTRLLVL.

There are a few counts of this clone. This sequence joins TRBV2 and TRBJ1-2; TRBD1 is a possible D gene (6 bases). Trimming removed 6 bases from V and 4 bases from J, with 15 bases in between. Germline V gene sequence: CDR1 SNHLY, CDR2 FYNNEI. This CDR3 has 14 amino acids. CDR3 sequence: CASSRDTESYGYTF. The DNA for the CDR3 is TGTGCCAGCAGCCGGGACACAGAATCCTATGGCTACACCTTC.

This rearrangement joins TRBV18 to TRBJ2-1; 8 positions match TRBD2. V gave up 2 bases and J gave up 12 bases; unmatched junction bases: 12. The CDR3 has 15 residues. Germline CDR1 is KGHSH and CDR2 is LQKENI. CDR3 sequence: CASSPDPGTRWGQFF. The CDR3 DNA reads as TGTGCCAGCTCACCAGACCCCGGGACTAGGTGGGGGCAGTTCTTC.

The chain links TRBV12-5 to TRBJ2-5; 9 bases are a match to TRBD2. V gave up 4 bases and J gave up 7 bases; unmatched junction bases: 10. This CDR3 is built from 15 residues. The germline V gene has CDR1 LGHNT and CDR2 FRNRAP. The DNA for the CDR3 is TGTGCTAGTGGTTCAATGCGGGGGGGCGTCGGGACCCAGTACTTC. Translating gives CASGSMRGGVGTQYF.